What follows are 26 T cell receptor beta chains derived from one specimen sequenced in a study of T-cell reconstitution after alpha-beta-depleted transplantation in children (dated by TCRdb to about 2016). The protocol used for the library was PCR. Sequencer: Illumina HiSeq 2500. TCR library preparation used molecular barcoding, with unique molecular identifiers applied to normalize quantification of the TCRbeta repertoire. Using fastp at Q25 and MiXCR, TCRdb reprocessed the public reads and kept productive beta chains. When rows share a CDR3 protein, they turn into one entry using the most common DNA and genes. The sample table lists some 500,000 distinct CDR3 sequences, about a sixth of them with a count of one. The ten largest clones add up to 3.3% of the sample. Sequenced here: PBMCs from the stem cell graft donor, sampled from the stem cell graft. The source is a human donor who donated a stem cell graft to a child with acute lymphoblastic leukemia.

This clonotype was counted a few times. The rearrangement uses TRBV6-1 and TRBJ2-7; TRBD2 aligns across 9 bases. The CDR3 contains 15 residues. V gave up 6 bases and J gave up 2 bases; unmatched junction bases: 8. Germline-derived CDR1 and CDR2 are MNHNS and SASEGT. The CDR3 is CASRITSGPTYEQYF. Here the CDR3 DNA reads TGTGCCAGCAGGATAACTAGCGGGCCTACCTACGAGCAGTACTTC.

The chain combines TRBV7-2 with TRBJ2-7, with D unclear. In germline, CDR1 is SGHTA, CDR2 FQGNSA. V was clipped by 3 bases and J by 3 bases, with 15 bases between them. This CDR3 contains 15 residues. The CDR3 region is CASSLVDGTYYEQYF. The CDR3 DNA follows: TGTGCCAGCAGCTTGGTAGACGGTACATACTACGAGCAGTACTTC.

This clonotype appeared many times. CDR3 sequence reads: CASSLAPEEWTEAFF. In nucleotides, the CDR3 is TGTGCCAGCAGCTTGGCTCCGGAGGAATGGACTGAAGCTTTCTTT. J is TRBJ1-1 and V is TRBV5-6; no clear D gene. V was shortened by 0 bases and J by 5 bases, with 14 bases between the two germline ends. CDR3 size: 15 residues. Germline CDR1 and CDR2: SGHDT and YYEEEE.

As DNA, the CDR3 is TGCGCCAGCAGCTTCGGACAGATTAACGATAATTCACCCCTCCACTTT. Encoded protein: CASSFGQINDNSPLHF. The chain uses TRBV5-1 and TRBJ1-6, with D perhaps TRBD1 (6 bases). Germline V gives CDR1 SGHRS, CDR2 YFSETQ. This CDR3 is built from 16 residues. Trimming stripped 2 bases from V and 5 bases from J, with 14 bases between.

This clonotype appeared a few times. This chain uses TRBV7-3 with TRBJ2-1; 11 positions agree with TRBD2. Germline V CDR1 and CDR2: SGHTA, FQGTGA. Losses at the gene ends were 7 bases for V and 7 bases for J; bases not matched to a gene: 6. This CDR3 is 14 amino acids long. CDR3 in amino acids: CASKLAGGPNEQFF. CDR3 DNA: TGTGCCAGCAAGTTAGCGGGAGGGCCAAATGAGCAGTTCTTC.

V gene TRBV12-3 or TRBV12-4 combines with J gene TRBJ2-2, with TRBD2 matching 11 bases. V was clipped by 5 bases and J by 8 bases; unmatched bases: 4. CDR3 length: 14 amino acids. The DNA of the CDR3 is TGTGCCAGCAGTCCGCTAGCGGGAGGAGGGGAGCTGTTTTTT. This sequence encodes CASSPLAGGGELFF.

The chain has TRBV20-1 and TRBJ1-1; a weak D match, TRBD1 (5 bases). Per the germline V gene, CDR1 is DFQATT and CDR2 is SNEGSKA (reference sequence). V was trimmed by 5 bases and J by 7 bases, leaving 11 bases between them. The CDR3 sequence is 11 residues long. The CDR3 DNA reads as TGCAGTGCTCCCGAAGGGGTTGAAGCTTTCTTT. Protein product: CSAPEGVEAFF.

CDR3 DNA sequence: TGCAGCGTTGAGGGAGGGGACGGATCCTACGAGCAGTACTTC. It yields the protein CSVEGGDGSYEQYF. The chain couples TRBV29-1 to TRBJ2-7; TRBD2 matches at 7 bases. The CDR3 runs 14 residues. CDR1 and CDR2 (germline): SQVTM, ANQGSEA. The V and J ends lost 3 bases and 1 base, in that order; junction bases with no gene match: 6.

Only a few counts were recorded for this clonotype. The chain joins TRBV7-8 to TRBJ2-5, with D maybe TRBD2 (5 bases). The CDR3 consists of 15 residues. Trimming took off 4 bases at V and 0 bases at J, with 12 bases between the two ends. Germline V CDR1 and CDR2: SGHVS, FQNEAQ. Here the CDR3 reads CASSSTGNHQETQYF. CDR3 in DNA: TGTGCCAGCAGCTCGACGGGGAATCACCAAGAGACCCAGTACTTC.

The sample holds a few counts of this clonotype. The gene calls are TRBV6-2 or TRBV6-3 and TRBJ2-3, with D unresolved. Looked up from germline, CDR1 is MNHEY and CDR2 is SVGEGT. The CDR3 consists of 14 residues. Trimming shortened V by 5 bases and J by 6 bases, and 15 bases separated the two germline ends. The CDR3 is CASSHFRPSDTQYF. The DNA of the CDR3 is TGTGCCAGCAGTCATTTTAGGCCCTCGGATACGCAGTATTTT.

The chain recombines TRBV5-6 with TRBJ1-2, with D unclear. V was shortened by 4 bases and J by 3 bases, with 13 bases between the two germline ends. CDR3 length: 14 residues. Germline V gene data show CDR1 as SGHDT and CDR2 as YYEEEE. This CDR3 reads CASSGSLLHYGYTF. DNA of the CDR3: TGTGCCAGCAGCGGTTCCCTTCTCCACTATGGCTACACCTTC.

This CDR3 is CASSQSARVQGGWGAEAFF. The CDR3 region has the DNA TGTGCCAGCAGCCAGTCAGCGAGGGTCCAGGGCGGCTGGGGAGCTGAAGCTTTCTTT. The chain is built from TRBV21-1 and TRBJ1-1; the table's D call TRBD1 went unverified against the DNA. TRBV21-1 is a recognized pseudogene. The CDR3 totals 19 residues.

This chain uses TRBV7-8 with TRBJ2-7, with 7 bases fitting TRBD2. Germline CDR1 reads SGHVS; CDR2 reads FQNEAQ. CDR3 length equals 17 residues. Germline trimming cut 5 bases from V and 2 bases from J; bases unmatched to any gene: 15. DNA for the CDR3: TGTGCCAGCAGCCTTCCCACTAGCGACGAGTCTACCTACGAGCAGTACTTC. Protein product: CASSLPTSDESTYEQYF.

V usage is TRBV5-4 and J usage is TRBJ1-1; weak D call: TRBD1 (6 bases). CDR3 size: 18 residues. V lost 1 base and J lost 0, with 19 bases in between. Germline loops: CDR1 SGHNT, CDR2 YYREEE (reference sequence). The CDR3 DNA follows: TGTGCCAGCAGCTTGAGGGGGGTCGGGGACTTTATGAACACTGAAGCTTTCTTT. Its protein product is CASSLRGVGDFMNTEAFF.

The chain is built from TRBV25-1 and TRBJ2-1; D perhaps matches TRBD2 (5 bases). The CDR3 has 16 amino acids. The germline gives CDR1 MGHDK, CDR2 SYGVNS. V was cut by 3 bases and J by 3 bases, with 15 bases left in between. CDR3 nucleotides: TGTGCCAGCAGTGATTTTTCGGGAAGGGACTACAATGAGCAGTTCTTC. This sequence encodes CASSDFSGRDYNEQFF.

The chain combines TRBV12-3 or TRBV12-4 with TRBJ2-5, with 10 bases identical to TRBD2. CDR3 length: 15 amino acids. Trimming removed 5 bases from V and 5 bases from J; junction bases left unmatched: 8. The CDR3 nucleotides are TGTGCCAGCAGTCCCGAGGGAGCGGGAGGGGAGACCCAGTACTTC. This gives the protein CASSPEGAGGETQYF.

This clonotype was observed many times. V usage is TRBV7-9 and J usage is TRBJ1-1, with D possibly being TRBD1 (5 bases). Trimming shortened V by 5 bases and J by 0 bases, and 10 bases separated the two germline ends. The CDR3 spans 14 residues. Germline V CDR1 and CDR2: SEHNR, FQNEAQ (reference sequence). The CDR3 region is CASSRDGLNTEAFF. The DNA for the CDR3 is TGTGCCAGCAGCCGGGACGGCTTGAACACTGAAGCTTTCTTT.

J is TRBJ2-1 and V is TRBV20-1; 10 bases fit TRBD2. This CDR3 is 15 amino acids long. With 3 bases clipped from V and 7 bases from J, the junction kept 9 bases outside the gene matches. Germline CDR1 and CDR2: DFQATT and SNEGSKA (reference sequence). The DNA for the CDR3 is TGCAGTGCTAGTACGCTAGCGGGAGCTGTAAATGAGCAGTTCTTC. Translating it yields CSASTLAGAVNEQFF.

J is TRBJ2-7 and V is TRBV5-5; no definite D call. This CDR3 region has 14 residues. The ends were cut back, 0 bases at V and 1 base at J, with 8 bases in the middle. CDR1 is SGHKS, CDR2 YYEKEE, per germline (reference sequence). CDR3 sequence: CASSLAHGSYEQYF. CDR3 nucleotide sequence: TGTGCCAGCAGCTTGGCTCACGGATCCTACGAGCAGTACTTC.

This clonotype showed up just a few times. V gene TRBV9 combines with J gene TRBJ1-1; no definite D call. Per germline, CDR1 SGDLS and CDR2 YYNGEE. V shed 4 bases and J shed 3 bases, with 10 bases lying between them. CDR3 length equals 13 residues. CDR3 bases: TGTGCCAGCAGCTCGGAGGAGCACACTGAAGCTTTCTTT. This gives the protein CASSSEEHTEAFF.

This clonotype was found a few times. V is TRBV11-2 and J is TRBJ1-2, with 7 bases fitting TRBD1. This CDR3 has 16 amino acids. V lost 5 bases, J lost 1 base, and 10 bases stayed unmatched. Germline lookup yields CDR1 SGHAT and CDR2 FQNNGV. In DNA, the CDR3 is TGTGCCAGCAGCAAGAGACCGGGACAGATTAACTATGGCTACACCTTC. Encoded protein: CASSKRPGQINYGYTF. The complete variable domain, with remaining parts taken from reference TRBV11-2 and TRBJ1-2, reads EAGVAQSPRYKIIEKRQSVAFWCNPISGHATLYWYQQILGQGPKLLIQFQNNGVVDDSQLPKDRFSAERLKGVDSTLKIQPAKLEDSAVYLCASSKRPGQINYGYTFGSGTRLTVV.

This chain connects TRBV3-1 to TRBJ2-2; the D is unclear. The CDR3 totals 16 residues. Germline V gene sequence: CDR1 LGHDT, CDR2 YNNKEL (reference sequence). V was cut by 0 bases and J by 1 base, with 9 bases left in between. The CDR3 DNA sequence: TGTGCCAGCAGCCAAGATCTAAAGGGGAACACCGGGGAGCTGTTTTTT. Protein: CASSQDLKGNTGELFF.

This clonotype was picked up a small number of times. The V gene is TRBV9, the J gene TRBJ2-1; TRBD2 agrees at 7 bases. V trimming: 1 base; J trimming: 8 bases; junction bases outside the gene matches: 9. This CDR3 comprises 15 residues. Germline assignment: CDR1 SGDLS and CDR2 YYNGEE. CDR3 DNA: TGTGCCAGCAGCGTACGCAGCGGGAATATCCATGAGCAGTTCTTC. It yields the protein CASSVRSGNIHEQFF.

The CDR3 loop reads CASSYPGALPSRDRGNTEAFF. In nucleotides, the CDR3 is TGTGCCAGCAGTTACCCCGGGGCCCTTCCTTCCCGGGACAGGGGGAACACTGAAGCTTTCTTT. This chain joins TRBV6-2 or TRBV6-3 and TRBJ1-1, with 10 bases fitting TRBD1. V was clipped by 2 bases and J by 1 base; unmatched bases: 19. Germline CDR1 MNHEY, CDR2 SVGEGT. This CDR3 comprises 21 residues.

This clonotype was observed many times. The V call is TRBV12-3 or TRBV12-4, the J call TRBJ1-3, with 7 bases matching TRBD1. The CDR3 spans 14 residues. V shed 5 bases and J 2 bases; nucleotides not matched to a gene: 3. The CDR3 bases are TGTGCCAGCAGTAAAGACAGGGCTGGAAACACCATATATTTT. It translates to CASSKDRAGNTIYF.

The V gene is TRBV20-1, the J gene TRBJ2-5; D is perhaps TRBD2 (6 bases). Germline loops: CDR1 DFQATT, CDR2 SNEGSKA (reference sequence). Trimming pared 5 bases from V and 14 bases from J, leaving 15 bases between. The length of the CDR3 is 10 residues. This chain's CDR3 is CSALYGTAYF. CDR3 in DNA: TGCAGTGCTCTATACGGGACTGCTTACTTC.